These 10 T cell receptor beta chains originate from one sample sequenced in a study of post-analysis software for immune sequencing data. Unique-molecular-identifier-tagged TCR beta cDNA libraries were used. Each CDR3 protein gets one entry after TCRdb re-called the PCR reads with MiXCR. The sample contains 150,000 to 200,000 distinct CDR3 sequences, roughly 34% of which appear only once. Material: blood, obtained after autologous hematopoietic stem cell transplantation. Receptors originate from a girl aged 5-17 years with multiple sclerosis.

V is TRBV7-2 and J is TRBJ2-4; no reliable D call. The DNA end lines up better with TRBJ2-5; the J call may be wrong. There are 13 residues in the CDR3. Germline V lookup: CDR1 SGHTA, CDR2 FQGNSA. The CDR3 DNA is TGTGCCAGCAGCTCTTTCGTATTCGAGACCCAGTACTTC. Amino acids: CASSSFVFETQYF.

This clonotype was detected many times. V gene TRBV12-3 or TRBV12-4 combines with J gene TRBJ2-7; D is uncertain. Trimming cost V 7 bases and J 2 bases, with 18 bases left between them. The CDR3 consists of 15 residues. CDR3 DNA: TGTGCCAGCACCTCGGGTGGCTTCGGGCCCTACGAGCAGTACTTC. Translating it yields CASTSGGFGPYEQYF.

The sample holds a few counts of this clonotype. The CDR3 sequence: CASTNRGGNGYTF. CDR3 coding DNA: TGTGCCAGCACAAACAGGGGCGGGAATGGCTACACCTTC. V and J are TRBV12-3 or TRBV12-4 and TRBJ1-2; 7 bases fit TRBD1. The CDR3 length is 13 residues. V lost 7 bases and J lost 6; bases outside the gene matches: 8.

V usage is TRBV7-2 and J usage is TRBJ2-3; D remains ambiguous. This CDR3 is built from 13 residues. V was cut by 5 bases and J by 5 bases, with 11 bases left in between. Germline-derived CDR1 and CDR2 are SGHTA and FQGNSA. The CDR3 DNA reads as TGTGCCAGCAGCATCCTAGAGGTAGATACGCAGTATTTT. Its protein product is CASSILEVDTQYF. Variable domain in full (rest from reference TRBV7-2 and TRBJ2-3): GAGVSQSPSNKVTEKGKDVELRCDPISGHTALYWYRQSLGQGLEFLIYFQGNSAPDKSGLPSDRFSAERTGGSVSTLTIQRTQQEDSAVYLCASSILEVDTQYFGPGTRLTVL.

With respect to this clonotype: The junction departs from the called germline gene at one end, perhaps through a read error. V usage is TRBV24-1 and J usage is TRBJ2-1; TRBD2 aligns across 10 bases. The CDR3 totals 16 residues. CDR1 is KGHDR, CDR2 SFDVKD, per germline. The CDR3, as DNA: TGTGCCACCAGTGCTCCGCTAGCGGGAGTATACAATGAACAGTTCTTC. It translates to CATSAPLAGVYNEQFF.

The sample holds a few counts of this clonotype. The rearrangement uses TRBV6-6 and TRBJ1-2; D call uncertain. The V gene lost 1 base and the J gene lost 0 bases, with 12 bases spanning the gap. This CDR3 region has 16 residues. Germline assignment: CDR1 MNHNY and CDR2 SVGAGI (reference sequence). CDR3 sequence (DNA): TGTGCCAGCAGTTACTACCAGGCGTCAGCTAACTATGGCTACACCTTC. This gives the protein CASSYYQASANYGYTF.

This sequence joins TRBV20-1 and TRBJ2-7; no definite D call. Germline V lookup: CDR1 DFQATT, CDR2 SNEGSKA (reference sequence). V was clipped by 0 bases and J by 5 bases, with 14 bases between them. This CDR3 comprises 14 residues. CDR3 bases: TGCAGTGCTAGAGATGGTGTACGCAGCAACGAGCAGTACTTC. This translates into CSARDGVRSNEQYF.

Of note for this clonotype: One end of the junction fails to match germline, which may point to a read error. The gene calls are TRBV15 and TRBJ2-1; D remains ambiguous. The CDR3 has 14 residues. CDR1 and CDR2 (germline): LNHNV, YYDKDF (reference sequence). The CDR3 here is CAASRDFLVDEQFF. The CDR3 nucleotides are TGTGCCGCCAGCAGAGATTTTCTAGTGGATGAGCAGTTCTTC.

This clonotype has a handful of counts. CDR3 DNA: TGTGCCAGCAGCCAGGGATTCGGCAATCAGCCCCAGCATTTT. Residues: CASSQGFGNQPQHF. The rearrangement uses TRBV5-6 and TRBJ1-5, with D possibly being TRBD1 (5 bases). Germline CDR1 reads SGHDT; CDR2 reads YYEEEE. Between the trimmed V and J ends, which lost 4 bases and 2 bases, there was a span of 10 bases. CDR3 length: 14 residues.

This clonotype was picked up one time. The gene calls are TRBV12-3 or TRBV12-4 and TRBJ1-1; D is ambiguous. The CDR3 has 15 residues. Trimming pared 1 base from V and 0 bases from J, leaving 9 bases between. CDR3 residues: CASSLVGPMNTEAFF. In nucleotides, the CDR3 is TGTGCCAGCAGTTTAGTAGGGCCTATGAACACTGAAGCTTTCTTT.